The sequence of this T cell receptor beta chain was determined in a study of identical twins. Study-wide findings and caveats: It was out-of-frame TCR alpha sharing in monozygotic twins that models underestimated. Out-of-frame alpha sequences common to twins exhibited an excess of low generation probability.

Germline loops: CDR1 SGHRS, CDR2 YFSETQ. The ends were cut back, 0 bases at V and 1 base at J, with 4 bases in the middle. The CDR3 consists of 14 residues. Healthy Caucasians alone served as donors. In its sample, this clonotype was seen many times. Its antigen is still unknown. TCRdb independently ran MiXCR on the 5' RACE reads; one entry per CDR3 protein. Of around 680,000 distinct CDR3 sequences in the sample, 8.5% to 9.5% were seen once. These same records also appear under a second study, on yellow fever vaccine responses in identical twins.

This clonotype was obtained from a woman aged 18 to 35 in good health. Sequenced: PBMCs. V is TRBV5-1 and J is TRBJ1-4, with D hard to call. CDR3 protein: CASSLAGTNEKLFF. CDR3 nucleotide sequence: TGCGCCAGCAGCTTGGCCGGAACTAATGAAAAACTGTTTTTT.